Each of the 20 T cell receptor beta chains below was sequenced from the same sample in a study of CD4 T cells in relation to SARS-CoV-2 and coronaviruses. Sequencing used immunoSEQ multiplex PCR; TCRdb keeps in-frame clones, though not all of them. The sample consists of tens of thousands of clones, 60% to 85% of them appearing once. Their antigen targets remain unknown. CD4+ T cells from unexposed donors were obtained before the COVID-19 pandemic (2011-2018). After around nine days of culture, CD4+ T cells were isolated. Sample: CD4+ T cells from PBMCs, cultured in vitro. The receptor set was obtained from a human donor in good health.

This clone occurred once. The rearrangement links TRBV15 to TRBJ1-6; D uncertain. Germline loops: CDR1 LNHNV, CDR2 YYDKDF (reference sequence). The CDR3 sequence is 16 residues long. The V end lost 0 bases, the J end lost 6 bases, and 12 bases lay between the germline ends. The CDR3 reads CATSREGASANSPLHF. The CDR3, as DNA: TGTGCCACCAGCAGAGAAGGCGCATCCGCTAATTCACCCCTCCACTTT.

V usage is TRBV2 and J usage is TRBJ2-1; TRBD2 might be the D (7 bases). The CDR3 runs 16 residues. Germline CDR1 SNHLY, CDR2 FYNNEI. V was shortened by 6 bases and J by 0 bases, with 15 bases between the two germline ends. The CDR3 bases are TGTGCCAGCAGGGAAACGGGGGGCAGCTCCTACAATGAGCAGTTCTTC. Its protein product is CASRETGGSSYNEQFF.

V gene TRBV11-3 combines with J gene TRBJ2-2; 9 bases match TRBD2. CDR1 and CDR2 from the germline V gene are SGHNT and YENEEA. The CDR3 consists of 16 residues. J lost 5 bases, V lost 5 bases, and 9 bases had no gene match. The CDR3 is CASSALAGSRTGELFF. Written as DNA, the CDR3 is TGTGCCAGCAGCGCACTAGCGGGTTCTAGAACCGGGGAGCTGTTTTTT.

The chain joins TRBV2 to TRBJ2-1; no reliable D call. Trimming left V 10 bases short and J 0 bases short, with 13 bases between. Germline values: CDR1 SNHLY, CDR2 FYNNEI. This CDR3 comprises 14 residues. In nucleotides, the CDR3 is TGTGCCACCAGCCGGATGAGCTCCTACAATGAGCAGTTCTTC. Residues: CATSRMSSYNEQFF.

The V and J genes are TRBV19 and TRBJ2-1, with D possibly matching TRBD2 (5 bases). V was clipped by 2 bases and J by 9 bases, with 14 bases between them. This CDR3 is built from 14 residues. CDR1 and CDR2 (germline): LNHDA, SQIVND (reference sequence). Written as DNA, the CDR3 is TGTGCCAGTAGTATATTGGAGGCTTGGAGTGAGCAGTTCTTC. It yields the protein CASSILEAWSEQFF.

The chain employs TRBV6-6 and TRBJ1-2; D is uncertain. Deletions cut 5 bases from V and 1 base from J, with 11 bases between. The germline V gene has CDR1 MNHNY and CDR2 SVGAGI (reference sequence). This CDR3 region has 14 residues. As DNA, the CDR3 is TGTGCCAGCAGTCACGACCAGGTTAACTATGGCTACACCTTC. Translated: CASSHDQVNYGYTF.

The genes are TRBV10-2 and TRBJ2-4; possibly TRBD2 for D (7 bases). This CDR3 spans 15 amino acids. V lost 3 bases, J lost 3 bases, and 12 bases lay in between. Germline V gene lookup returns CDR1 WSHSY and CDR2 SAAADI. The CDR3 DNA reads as TGCGCCAGCAGTGAAGGGGGGGCCGGCAAAAACATTCAGTACTTC. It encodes CASSEGGAGKNIQYF.

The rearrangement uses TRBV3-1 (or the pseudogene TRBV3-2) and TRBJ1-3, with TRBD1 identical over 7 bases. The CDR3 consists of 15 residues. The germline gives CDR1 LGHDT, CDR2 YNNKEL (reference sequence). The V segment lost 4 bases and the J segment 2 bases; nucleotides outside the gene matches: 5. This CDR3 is CASSPRDRTGNTIYF. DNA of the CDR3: TGTGCCAGCAGCCCGCGGGACAGAACTGGAAACACCATATATTTT.

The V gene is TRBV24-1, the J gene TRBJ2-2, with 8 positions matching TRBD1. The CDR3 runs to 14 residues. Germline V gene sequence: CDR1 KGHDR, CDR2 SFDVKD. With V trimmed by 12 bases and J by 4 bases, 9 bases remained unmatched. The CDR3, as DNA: TGTGCCGCAAGGACAGGGTCTCTCACCGGGGAGCTGTTTTTT. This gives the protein CAARTGSLTGELFF.

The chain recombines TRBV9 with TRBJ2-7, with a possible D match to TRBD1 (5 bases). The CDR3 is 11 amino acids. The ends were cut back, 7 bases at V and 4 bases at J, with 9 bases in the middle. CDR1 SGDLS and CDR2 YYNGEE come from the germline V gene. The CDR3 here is CASGARYEQYF. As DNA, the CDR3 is TGTGCCAGCGGGGCGCGGTACGAGCAGTACTTC.

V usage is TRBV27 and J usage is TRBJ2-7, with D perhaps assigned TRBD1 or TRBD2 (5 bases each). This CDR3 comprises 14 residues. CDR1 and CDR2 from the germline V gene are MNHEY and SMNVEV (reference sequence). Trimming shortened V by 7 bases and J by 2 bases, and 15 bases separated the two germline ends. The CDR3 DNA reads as TGTGCCAGCAACACAGGACGGGGCGCCTACGAGCAGTACTTC. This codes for CASNTGRGAYEQYF.

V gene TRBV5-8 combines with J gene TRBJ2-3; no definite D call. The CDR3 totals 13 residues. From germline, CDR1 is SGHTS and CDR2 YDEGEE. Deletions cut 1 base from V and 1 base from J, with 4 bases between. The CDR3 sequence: CASSLLGTDTQYF. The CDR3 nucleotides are TGTGCCAGCAGCTTGCTGGGCACAGATACGCAGTATTTT.

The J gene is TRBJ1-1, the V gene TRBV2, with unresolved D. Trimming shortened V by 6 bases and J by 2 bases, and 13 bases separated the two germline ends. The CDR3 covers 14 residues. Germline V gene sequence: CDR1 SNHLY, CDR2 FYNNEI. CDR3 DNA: TGTGCCAGCAGAGGTACAGCCATTAACACTGAAGCTTTCTTT. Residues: CASRGTAINTEAFF.

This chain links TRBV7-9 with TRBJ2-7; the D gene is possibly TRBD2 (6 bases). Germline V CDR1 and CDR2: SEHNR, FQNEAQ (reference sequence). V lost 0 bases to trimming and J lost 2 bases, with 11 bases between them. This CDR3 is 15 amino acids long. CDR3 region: CASSLAGGLPYEQYF. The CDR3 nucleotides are TGTGCCAGCAGCTTAGCGGGAGGACTCCCCTACGAGCAGTACTTC. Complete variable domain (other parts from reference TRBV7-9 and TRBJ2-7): DTGVSQNPRHKITKRGQNVTFRCDPISEHNRLYWYRQTLGQGPEFLTYFQNEAQLEKSRLLSDRFSAERPKGSFSTLEIQRTEQGDSAMYLCASSLAGGLPYEQYFGPGTRLTVT.

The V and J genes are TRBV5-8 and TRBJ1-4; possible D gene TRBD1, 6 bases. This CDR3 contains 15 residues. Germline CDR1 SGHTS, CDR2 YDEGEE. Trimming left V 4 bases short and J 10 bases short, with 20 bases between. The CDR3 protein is CASSVGQYLVGKLFF. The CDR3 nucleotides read TGTGCCAGCAGCGTAGGACAGTACTTAGTCGGAAAACTGTTTTTT. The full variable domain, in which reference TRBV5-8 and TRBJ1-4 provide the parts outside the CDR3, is EAGVTQSPTHLIKTRGQQATLRCSPISGHTSVYWYQQALGLGLQFLLWYDEGEERNRGNFPPRFSGRQFPNYSSELNVNALELEDSALYLCASSVGQYLVGKLFFGSGTQLSVL.

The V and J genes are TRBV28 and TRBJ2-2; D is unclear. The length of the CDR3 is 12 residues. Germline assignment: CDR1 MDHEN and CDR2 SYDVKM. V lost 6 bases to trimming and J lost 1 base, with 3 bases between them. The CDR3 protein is CASSLNTGELFF. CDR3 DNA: TGTGCCAGCAGCCTGAACACCGGGGAGCTGTTTTTT.

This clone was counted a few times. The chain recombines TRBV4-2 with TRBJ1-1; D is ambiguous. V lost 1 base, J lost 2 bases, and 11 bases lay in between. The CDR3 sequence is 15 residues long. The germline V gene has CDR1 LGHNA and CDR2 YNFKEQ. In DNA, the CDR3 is TGTGCCAGCAGCCAAGCCCGGCAGCTAAACACTGAAGCTTTCTTT. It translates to CASSQARQLNTEAFF.

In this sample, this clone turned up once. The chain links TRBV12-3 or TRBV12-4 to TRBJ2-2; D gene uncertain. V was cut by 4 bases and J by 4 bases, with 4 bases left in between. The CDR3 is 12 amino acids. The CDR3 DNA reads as TGTGCCAGCAGTTGGAGCACCGGGGAGCTGTTTTTT. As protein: CASSWSTGELFF.

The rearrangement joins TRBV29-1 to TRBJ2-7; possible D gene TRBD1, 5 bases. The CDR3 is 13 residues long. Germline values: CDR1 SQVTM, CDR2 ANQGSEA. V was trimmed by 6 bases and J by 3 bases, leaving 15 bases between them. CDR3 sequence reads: CSVLGDENYEQYF. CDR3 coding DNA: TGCAGCGTCCTAGGGGATGAGAACTACGAGCAGTACTTC.

CDR3 sequence: CASSLSTAPTNEKLFF. In nucleotides, the CDR3 is TGTGCCAGCTCACTTTCCACCGCCCCAACTAATGAAAAACTGTTTTTT. The chain carries TRBV18 and TRBJ1-4, with D unclear. This CDR3 has 16 amino acids. Between the trimmed V and J ends, which lost 4 bases and 0 bases, there was a span of 12 bases. Germline V gives CDR1 KGHSH, CDR2 LQKENI.